The entry below describes one T cell receptor beta chain. Its matching antigen is unknown. The CDR3 loop spans 13 amino acids. Germline V gene sequence: CDR1 LNHDA, CDR2 SQIVND (reference sequence). With 4 bases removed from V and 4 bases from J, the gap between germline ends came to 11 bases. To make TCR beta libraries, researchers used iRepertoire HTBI primers and Arm-PCR of CDR3 regions. TCRdb re-analysed the multiplex PCR reads in MiXCR, keeping a single row per CDR3 protein. The sample records 250,000 to 300,000 distinct CDR3 sequences, around a fifth being singletons. Time point given: persistent/refractory GD, antithyroid drugs over 5 years with positive TRAb. PBMC RNA served as the TCR library source. This entry belongs to a study of regulatory T cells in long-lasting Graves disease. Study-level information: To qualify as persistent, Graves' disease required over 5 years of antithyroid drugs with positive TSH receptor antibodies. General study points: Those with persistent disease had in common more public clonotypes (roughly 3,000) than new patients (about 900). TRBV28, TRBJ1-2 and TRBJ2-5 were favored in persistent disease. Less diverse TCR repertoires were seen in persistent Graves' patients than in newly diagnosed ones.

The sample here was peripheral blood mononuclear cells (PBMCs), taken when the disease was refractory, from a patient treated with antithyroid drugs. V usage is TRBV19 and J usage is TRBJ2-7, with D possibly matching TRBD2 (5 bases). The sequence was obtained from a female donor with Graves disease. The CDR3 coding sequence is TGTGCCAGTAGTAGGACTGTCGGTTACGAGCAGTACTTC. Encoded protein: CASSRTVGYEQYF.